This TCR beta chain was sequenced in a study of Graves' ophthalmopathy and Graves' hyperthyroidism. This clonotype has more than one count but fewer than ten. Transcripts of RNA were the source for amplifying TCR beta CDR3 regions. First-round RT-PCR relied on HTBI primers, and a second-round multiplex PCR came next. TCRdb passed the multiplex PCR reads through MiXCR, listing each CDR3 protein once. Here the sample spans 400,000 or so distinct CDR3 sequences, roughly a sixth being singletons. This CDR3 spans 14 amino acids. Germline CDR1 reads MNHEY; CDR2 reads SVGAGI. The V end was cut by 3 bases, the J end by 4 bases, with 10 bases between.

The TCR sequence derives from an adult woman with stable Graves' hyperthyroidism. The rearrangement joins TRBV6-5 to TRBJ1-5; tentatively, D is TRBD1 (5 bases). Sequenced: peripheral blood. The CDR3 nucleotides read TGTGCCAGCAGTTATGGGGGTCCTAATCAGCCCCAGCATTTT. The encoded protein is CASSYGGPNQPQHF.